This TCR beta chain was retrieved from a study of T cell responses to AZD1222 COVID-19 vaccine. Findings and limits, study-wide: Donor demographics were predominantly white British with a female majority; clonal diversity may be underestimated. An increase in Spike-specific TCR breadth and depth was observed after two AZD1222 doses. The study found vaccine-associated CD4 TCRs spanning spike, dominant at 160-218 and 743-854. Baseline seropositives among AZD1222 recipients totaled only five to seven.

This clone has just a few counts. What it binds is unknown. Data came from immunoSEQ multiplex PCR; TCRdb stores just in-frame clones and leaves some out. The profile covers more than 85,000 clones, with roughly four fifths appearing a single time and approximately 5% taken by the ten largest. Germline V gene sequence: CDR1 MRHNA, CDR2 SNTAGT. The CDR3 is made up of 15 amino acids. The V segment lost 5 bases and the J segment 5 bases; nucleotides outside the gene matches: 12. This chain uses TRBV6-4 with TRBJ2-7; 7 bases fit TRBD2. The sequence came from an adult in good health. This specimen consisted of peripheral blood, obtained on day 0 of AZD1222 vaccination. CDR3: CASSPDPAGTDEQYF. CDR3 nucleotides: TGTGCCAGCAGTCCCGACCCAGCGGGAACCGACGAGCAGTACTTC.